This T cell receptor beta chain was found in a study of blood T cell repertoires in COVID-19. This CDR3 is built from 16 residues. The germline CDR1 and CDR2 sequences are LGHDT and YNNKEL (reference sequence). V lost 4 bases to trimming and J lost 0 bases, with 16 bases between them. Per the original methods: Using reference gene primer amplification, nucleated cell counts were estimated. Clones were read by immunoSEQ multiplex PCR, and TCRdb kept only the in-frame ones, dropping some. The V and J calls and clone size were taken over from that table, and D and trimming were inferred from the DNA. The sample lists fewer than 350,000 clones, 85% to 95% occurring once. Categorization into cohorts depended on clinical history that participants reported.

The chain employs TRBV3-1 (or the pseudogene TRBV3-2) and TRBJ2-7; D is possibly TRBD2 (7 bases). Sequencing was performed on PBMCs or T cells enriched from blood (not recorded which). The sequence derives from a man aged 40-49 years who had been exposed to COVID-19. The CDR3 bases are TGTGCCAGCAGCCCCAGGGAGGGGGGAAGCTCCTACGAGCAGTACTTC. Protein sequence: CASSPREGGSSYEQYF.